This T cell receptor (beta chain) originates from a study of T cells in Graves' hyperthyroidism and ophthalmopathy. Subjects aged 18 to 65 presented with newly diagnosed hyperthyroidism of less than 2 months' duration. The CDR3 has 17 residues. Germline lookup yields CDR1 SGHAT and CDR2 FQNNGV. J was trimmed by 2 bases and V by 1 base; bases with no gene match: 10. Researchers amplified the TCR beta CDR3 regions from RNA transcripts. The TCR CDR3 was amplified in a first-round RT-PCR using the HTBI primer set. MiXCR, applied by TCRdb to the multiplex PCR reads, yields one record per CDR3 protein. The table lists about 420,000 distinct CDR3 sequences, 15% to 19% of them singletons.

Sequencing input: blood. This TCR derives from a woman under 30 with Graves' hyperthyroidism. This chain joins TRBV11-2 and TRBJ2-7; 8 nucleotides agree with TRBD2. DNA of the CDR3: TGTGCCAGCAGCTTAGGTAGGGGCGGGAGGCTAGCCTACGAGCAGTACTTC. This translates into CASSLGRGGRLAYEQYF.